The source of this T cell receptor (beta chain) is a study of T-cell reconstitution after alpha-beta-depleted transplantation in children (TCRdb year 2016). In terms of the full investigation: Using TCR repertoire profiling, the study followed T-cell immune reconstitution in a quantitative way in children after TCRalphabeta/CD19-depleted allogeneic hematopoietic cell transplantation. Paper-wide results and their limitations: In some patients, the high TCRbeta diversity seen at day 60 was put down to recipient T cells and intrathymic progenitors that had survived conditioning. The apparently early recovery of alphabetaT-cell counts about two months after transplant reportedly depended on only several hundred rapidly expanded clones that came from non-depleted graft cells. Over subsequent months, a decline in hyperexpanded clone frequencies was noted, and after one year, T-cell counts and TCRbeta diversity were mostly ascribed to newly produced T cells.

This clonotype was counted only a few times. The antigen it binds to is not known. No per-base quality is available; no much larger clone lies one base away. The germline V gene (reference sequence) supplies CDR1 DFQATT and CDR2 SNEGSKA. The CDR3 runs 13 amino acids, cysteine and phenylalanine included. Only the CDR3 part of the read is kept: 39 bases, read in frame from the first base. V was cut back by 3 bases and J by 3 bases, leaving a gap of 10 bases between them. The treatment or condition label, as the study defines it: allogeneic hematopoietic cell transplantation with graft depleted of TCRalphabeta T cells and CD19 B cells. TCRalphabeta/CD19-depleted allogeneic hematopoietic cell grafts were given to the transplant recipients, all of whom were children. Receptor libraries were prepared by PCR. Sequencing relied on an Illumina HiSeq 2500. TCR library preparation used molecular barcoding, with unique molecular identifiers applied to normalize quantification of the TCRbeta repertoire. TCRdb itself trimmed the public reads at Q25 with fastp, ran MiXCR and retained productive beta chains. CDR3 protein sequences are deduplicated, and each keeps its most common genes and DNA. This sample gives more than 400,000 distinct CDR3 sequences in total; approximately 10% of them show up just once. The ten most abundant clones make up about 15% of the sample.

This sample comprised PBMCs, mostly from graft donor cells, obtained 180 days after TCRalphabeta/CD19-depleted stem cell transplant. This receptor chain uses TRBV20-1 and TRBJ2-3; the D gene is perhaps TRBD2, on 6 matching bases. The source of this sequence is a female patient under 10 years old who had a stem cell transplant for aplastic anemia, so the T cells may come from the graft donor. The DNA sequence follows: TGCAGTGCTAGCGGGAGACTGACAGATACGCAGTATTTT. The translation is CSASGRLTDTQYF.